This T cell receptor beta chain was retrieved from a study of response to subunit inactivated influenza vaccine. This clonotype showed up just a few times. Its target is not known. Findings and caveats of the study: There was a suggestion from the authors that each seasonal influenza vaccination recruits few new T cells.

V was pared by 6 bases and J by 6 bases, with 11 bases between. The CDR3 contains 13 residues. CDR1 is MNHEY, CDR2 SMNVEV, per germline (reference sequence). TCRdb re-analysed the RT-PCR reads in MiXCR, keeping a single row per CDR3 protein. The sample has a few hundred thousand distinct CDR3 sequences; 7.2% are singletons. This specimen consisted of PBMCs from blood, obtained roughly 24 months after vaccination. J is TRBJ2-2 and V is TRBV27, with D unclear. The TCR was taken from a man between 50 and 69 years old who received an inactivated influenza vaccine. CDR3 sequence (DNA): TGTGCCAGCAGACCCGGTCAAGCCGGGGAGCTGTTTTTT. Amino acids: CASRPGQAGELFF.